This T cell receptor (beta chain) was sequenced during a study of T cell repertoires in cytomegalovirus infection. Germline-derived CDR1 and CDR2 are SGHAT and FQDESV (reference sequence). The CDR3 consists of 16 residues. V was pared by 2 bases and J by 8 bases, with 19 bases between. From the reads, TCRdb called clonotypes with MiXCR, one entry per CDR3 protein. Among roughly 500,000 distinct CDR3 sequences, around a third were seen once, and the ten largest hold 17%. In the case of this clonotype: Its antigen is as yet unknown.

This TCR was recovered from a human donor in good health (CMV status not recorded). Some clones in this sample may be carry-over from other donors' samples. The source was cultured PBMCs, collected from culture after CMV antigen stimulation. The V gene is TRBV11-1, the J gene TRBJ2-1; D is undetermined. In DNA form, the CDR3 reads TGTGCCAGCAGCTTAAGGGCTGTAGCAATTGGTGATGAGCAGTTCTTC. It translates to CASSLRAVAIGDEQFF.